The 15 T cell receptor beta chains listed next were all sequenced from one sample in a study of blood T cell repertoires in COVID-19. Method: immunoSEQ multiplex PCR; TCRdb's copy keeps in-frame clones and lacks some. The data contain 300,000 to 450,000 clones, about nine tenths of them singletons. The sample was PBMCs or T cells enriched from blood (not recorded which). The origin of the receptors is a woman younger than 45 who had been exposed to COVID-19.

In its sample, this clone was seen once. The genes are TRBV21-1 and TRBJ2-5; TRBD2, as called in the table, went unchecked against the DNA. TRBV21-1 is shown as a pseudogene. The CDR3 extends over 20 amino acids. The CDR3 DNA reads TGTGCCAGCAGCAATGGGACAGGGGGACTAGCGGGAGGCTCGGAAGAGACCCAGTACTTC. Translation gives CASSNGTGGLAGGSEETQYF.

The chain is built from TRBV13 and TRBJ2-4; TRBD2 matches at 12 bases. CDR1 and CDR2 (germline): PRHDT, FYEKMQ (reference sequence). V lost 4 bases, J lost 2 bases, and 3 bases stayed unmatched. The CDR3 is 16 amino acids. In DNA form, the CDR3 reads TGTGCCAGCAGCTCCGGACTAGCGGGATCCAAAAACATTCAGTACTTC. It codes for CASSSGLAGSKNIQYF.

The V call is TRBV5-4, the J call TRBJ2-3, with D perhaps matching TRBD2 (6 bases). CDR1 and CDR2 (germline): SGHNT, YYREEE (reference sequence). The V and J ends lost 1 base and 6 bases respectively, with 15 bases between them. The CDR3 contains 15 residues. This CDR3 is CASSLSDYGGDTQYF. In DNA, the CDR3 is TGTGCCAGCAGCTTGTCGGATTACGGGGGTGATACGCAGTATTTT.

The rearrangement uses TRBV30 and TRBJ2-3; maybe TRBD1 (6 bases). This CDR3 comprises 11 residues. Germline assignment: CDR1 GTSNPN and CDR2 SVGIG (reference sequence). Between the trimmed V and J ends, which lost 5 bases and 8 bases, there was a span of 11 bases. In DNA form, the CDR3 reads TGTGCCTGGCCCGTAGGGGGTACGCAGTATTTT. Protein product: CAWPVGGTQYF.

The J gene is TRBJ1-2, the V gene TRBV30; D is possibly TRBD1 (5 bases). There are 15 residues in the CDR3. V was trimmed by 0 bases and J by 7 bases, leaving 18 bases between them. Germline loops: CDR1 GTSNPN, CDR2 SVGIG (reference sequence). The CDR3: CAWSVQAGGGRGYTF. The CDR3 DNA reads TGTGCCTGGAGTGTACAGGCGGGGGGTGGCCGTGGCTACACCTTC.

The chain has TRBV3-1 (or the pseudogene TRBV3-2) and TRBJ2-7; perhaps TRBD1 as D (6 bases). The V end was cut by 3 bases, the J end by 0 bases, with 9 bases between. Germline CDR1 reads LGHDT; CDR2 reads YNNKEL (reference sequence). The CDR3 length is 14 residues. CDR3 loop: CASSQDSFSYEQYF. CDR3 coding DNA: TGTGCCAGCAGCCAGGACAGCTTCTCCTACGAGCAGTACTTC.

The chain has TRBV5-1 and TRBJ1-4; 7 bases are a match to TRBD1. The CDR3 is 15 residues long. The V gene's germline CDR1 is SGHRS and CDR2 YFSETQ. J was trimmed by 5 bases and V by 3 bases; bases with no gene match: 7. The CDR3 here is CASSSFTGENEKLFF. The DNA of the CDR3 is TGCGCCAGCAGCTCGTTTACAGGGGAAAATGAAAAACTGTTTTTT.

This clone was recorded a few times. The chain joins TRBV9 to TRBJ2-7; D might be TRBD2 (6 bases). V was cut by 2 bases and J by 5 bases, with 14 bases left in between. Germline V gene sequence: CDR1 SGDLS, CDR2 YYNGEE. The CDR3 is made up of 14 amino acids. Here the CDR3 DNA reads TGTGCCAGCAGCGTGAGGGGTTCGGGGGACGAGCAGTACTTC. Its translation is CASSVRGSGDEQYF.

The V and J genes are TRBV7-3 and TRBJ1-2; 7 bases agree with TRBD1. Germline assignment: CDR1 SGHTA and CDR2 FQGTGA. J gave up 2 bases and V 4 bases, and 10 bases lay outside the gene matches. The CDR3 totals 16 residues. The CDR3 reads CASSSGQAKLNYGYTF. The CDR3 nucleotides are TGTGCCAGCAGCTCCGGACAGGCAAAGTTAAACTATGGCTACACCTTC.

The chain joins TRBV27 to TRBJ2-1; D is undetermined. Per the germline V gene, CDR1 is MNHEY and CDR2 is SMNVEV (reference sequence). CDR3 length equals 12 residues. The V end was cut by 7 bases, the J end by 2 bases, with 6 bases between. The CDR3 nucleotides read TGTGCCAGCACCGGTCCCTACAATGAGCAGTTCTTC. Translating gives CASTGPYNEQFF.

V gene TRBV19 combines with J gene TRBJ1-1, with no clear D. The CDR3 runs 15 residues. Looked up from germline, CDR1 is LNHDA and CDR2 is SQIVND (reference sequence). The V gene lost 3 bases and the J gene lost 1 base, with 12 bases spanning the gap. CDR3: CASSISILPNTEAFF. The CDR3 region has the DNA TGTGCCAGTAGTATCAGTATCCTCCCGAACACTGAAGCTTTCTTT.

The V gene is TRBV7-9, the J gene TRBJ1-1, with D possibly matching TRBD1 (5 bases). Germline V lookup: CDR1 SEHNR, CDR2 FQNEAQ (reference sequence). The V end lost 1 base, the J end lost 1 base, and 7 bases lay between the germline ends. CDR3 length equals 14 residues. The CDR3 DNA reads TGTGCCAGCAGCTTAGGCGGGGGGAACACTGAAGCTTTCTTT. As protein: CASSLGGGNTEAFF.

This chain links TRBV5-6 with TRBJ2-7, with 7 bases identical to TRBD1. This CDR3 contains 14 residues. Germline V gene lookup returns CDR1 SGHDT and CDR2 YYEEEE. The V and J ends lost 0 bases and 5 bases, in that order; junction bases with no gene match: 5. CDR3 sequence: CASSLGQGIHEQYF. Written as DNA, the CDR3 is TGTGCCAGCAGCTTGGGACAGGGTATCCACGAGCAGTACTTC.

The V call is TRBV7-9, the J call TRBJ1-4; possible D gene TRBD1, 5 bases. CDR3 length equals 13 residues. The V end was cut by 11 bases, the J end by 6 bases, with 16 bases between. Germline V gene lookup returns CDR1 SEHNR and CDR2 FQNEAQ (reference sequence). The CDR3 spells CASQGIWDEKLFF. For the CDR3, the DNA is TGTGCCTCCCAGGGCATCTGGGATGAAAAACTGTTTTTT.

The chain combines TRBV19 with TRBJ1-1; D is unclear. CDR1 is LNHDA, CDR2 SQIVND, per germline (reference sequence). Between the trimmed V and J ends, which lost 0 bases and 0 bases, there was a span of 11 bases. The CDR3 is made up of 16 amino acids. CDR3 loop: CASSIEGWRLNTEAFF. In DNA, the CDR3 is TGTGCCAGTAGTATAGAGGGTTGGAGATTGAACACTGAAGCTTTCTTT.